These T cell receptor beta chains were read from a single sample in a study of shared clonotypes between healthy human individuals. The protocol was immunoSEQ multiplex PCR, while the TCRdb copy is restricted to in-frame clones and leaves out a portion. The profile shows approximately 1.5 million clones, 95% to 99% of them singletons. Sequencing used naive CD4+ T cells sorted from blood. The receptors come from a man aged 30 to 39 in good health. Each CDR3 is given with its conserved first and last residue. The D gene is left open where the match is weak. Clone size is not always given. Where it is, it says once, few, many or a class for expanded clones.

D	size	V	J	CDR3	DNA
NA	NA	TRBV2	TRBJ2-3	CASRQGTDTQYF	TGTGCCAGCAGGCAGGGCACAGATACGCAGTATTTT
TRBD1	NA	TRBV6-5	TRBJ2-2	CASKGGRTTGELFF	TGTGCCAGCAAAGGGGGCAGAACTACCGGGGAGCTGTTTTTT
TRBD1	NA	TRBV29-1	TRBJ1-1	CSVENRQGVGFGSEAFF	TGCAGCGTTGAAAATCGCCAGGGGGTTGGATTTGGTTCCGAAGCTTTCTTT
NA	NA	TRBV25-1	TRBJ1-1	CASSTGPLDAFF	TGTGCCAGCAGTACCGGGCCCCTAGACGCTTTCTTT
NA	once	TRBV18	TRBJ2-1	CASSGGQINEQFF	TGTGCCAGCTCGGGAGGACAGATCAATGAGCAGTTCTTC
NA	NA	TRBV5-4	TRBJ1-2	CASSLNYGYTF	TGTGCCAGCAGCCTTAACTATGGCTACACCTTC
NA	NA	TRBV19	TRBJ2-7	CASSDGSSVMPQYF	TGTGCCAGTAGCGATGGATCTAGCGTCATGCCGCAGTACTTC
NA	NA	TRBV4-1	TRBJ2-5	CASSQAPPETQYF	TGCGCCAGCAGCCAAGCCCCCCCGGAGACCCAGTACTTC
TRBD2	NA	TRBV6-1	TRBJ2-1	CASSEALGGSYNEQFF	TGTGCCAGCAGTGAAGCGCTTGGCGGGAGTTACAATGAGCAGTTCTTC
TRBD1	NA	TRBV11-2	TRBJ2-5	CASSPRQGRTETQYF	TGTGCCAGCAGCCCTAGACAGGGGCGGACAGAGACCCAGTACTTC
NA	NA	TRBV28	TRBJ1-2	CASREGYGYTF	TGTGCCAGCAGAGAGGGGTACGGCTACACCTTC
TRBD1	NA	TRBV7-6	TRBJ2-3	CASSNDREDTQYF	TGTGCCAGCAGCAACGACAGGGAAGATACGCAGTATTTT
TRBD1	NA	TRBV28	TRBJ1-2	CASRPTGTANYGYTF	TGTGCCAGCAGACCGACTGGGACAGCTAACTATGGCTACACCTTC
NA	NA	TRBV15	TRBJ2-1	CATSRDPPVLTVYNEQFF	TGTGCCACCAGCAGAGATCCCCCGGTCCTTACTGTCTACAATGAGCAGTTCTTC
NA	NA	TRBV4-1	TRBJ2-7	CASSQAGGINYEQYF	TGCGCCAGCAGCCAAGCTGGTGGTATCAACTACGAGCAGTACTTC
NA	NA	TRBV7-2	TRBJ2-2	CASSLVTRLRGELFF	TGTGCCAGCAGCTTAGTTACGCGGCTAAGGGGGGAGCTGTTTTTT
NA	once	TRBV18	TRBJ1-5	CASSPSGGGWQPQHF	TGTGCCAGCTCACCTTCGGGTGGGGGCTGGCAGCCCCAGCATTTT
TRBD2	NA	TRBV25-1	TRBJ2-7	CATGTSPYEQYF	TGTGCCACCGGGACTAGCCCCTACGAGCAGTACTTC
NA	NA	TRBV2	TRBJ1-1	CASSNTGDTEAFF	TGTGCCAGCAGTAATACCGGCGACACTGAAGCTTTCTTT
NA	once	TRBV9	TRBJ1-1	CASSRDISREAFF	TGTGCCAGCAGCCGAGACATATCCCGAGAAGCTTTCTTT
NA	NA	TRBV10-2	TRBJ2-3	CASKMEDTQYF	TGCGCCAGCAAGATGGAAGATACGCAGTATTTT
NA	NA	TRBV9	TRBJ2-2	CASSESTDHKTGELFF	TGTGCCAGCAGCGAGTCAACCGATCATAAGACCGGGGAGCTGTTTTTT
TRBD1	NA	TRBV23-1	TRBJ2-7	CASSPPRDRAYEQYF	TGCGCCAGCAGCCCCCCCCGGGACAGGGCGTACGAGCAGTACTTC
NA	NA	TRBV9	TRBJ2-2	CASSGPDGLNTGELFF	TGTGCCAGCAGCGGACCCGATGGGCTCAACACCGGGGAGCTGTTTTTT
NA	NA	TRBV7-9	TRBJ1-2	CASSLETGYGYTF	TGTGCCAGCAGCTTAGAGACGGGTTATGGCTACACCTTC
NA	once	TRBV14	TRBJ2-1	CASSQETGLSYNEQFF	TGTGCCAGCAGCCAAGAAACGGGACTCTCCTACAATGAGCAGTTCTTC
NA	NA	TRBV30	TRBJ1-1	CAWSGPRNTEAFF	TGTGCCTGGTCTGGACCGCGGAACACTGAAGCTTTCTTT
NA	NA	TRBV6-5	TRBJ2-7	CASSYSEVRQYF	TGTGCCAGCAGTTACTCAGAAGTTCGGCAGTACTTC
TRBD1	NA	TRBV10-3	TRBJ2-3	CAISGPPGQGIPDTQYF	TGTGCCATCAGTGGACCCCCGGGACAGGGGATCCCAGATACGCAGTATTTT
NA	NA	TRBV19	TRBJ1-5	CASSIGYTASAGARNQPQHF	TGTGCCAGTAGTATAGGATACACCGCCTCGGCTGGGGCACGGAATCAGCCCCAGCATTTT